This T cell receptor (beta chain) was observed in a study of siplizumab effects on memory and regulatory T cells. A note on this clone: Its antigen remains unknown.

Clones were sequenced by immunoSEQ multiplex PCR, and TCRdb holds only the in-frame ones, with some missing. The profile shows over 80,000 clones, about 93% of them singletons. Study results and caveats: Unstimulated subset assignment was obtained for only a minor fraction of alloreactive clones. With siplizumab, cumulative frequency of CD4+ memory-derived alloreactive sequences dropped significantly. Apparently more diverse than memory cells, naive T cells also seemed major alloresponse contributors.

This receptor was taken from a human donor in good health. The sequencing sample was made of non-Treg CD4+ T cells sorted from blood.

CDR3 residues: CSVARSTNEKLFF. In nucleotides, the CDR3 is TGCAGCGTCGCCCGTTCAACTAATGAAAAACTGTTTTTT. The V gene is TRBV29-1, the J gene TRBJ1-4, with no clear D. There are 13 residues in the CDR3. The V end lost 6 bases, the J end lost 0 bases, and 8 bases lay between the germline ends. CDR1 SQVTM and CDR2 ANQGSEA come from the germline V gene.